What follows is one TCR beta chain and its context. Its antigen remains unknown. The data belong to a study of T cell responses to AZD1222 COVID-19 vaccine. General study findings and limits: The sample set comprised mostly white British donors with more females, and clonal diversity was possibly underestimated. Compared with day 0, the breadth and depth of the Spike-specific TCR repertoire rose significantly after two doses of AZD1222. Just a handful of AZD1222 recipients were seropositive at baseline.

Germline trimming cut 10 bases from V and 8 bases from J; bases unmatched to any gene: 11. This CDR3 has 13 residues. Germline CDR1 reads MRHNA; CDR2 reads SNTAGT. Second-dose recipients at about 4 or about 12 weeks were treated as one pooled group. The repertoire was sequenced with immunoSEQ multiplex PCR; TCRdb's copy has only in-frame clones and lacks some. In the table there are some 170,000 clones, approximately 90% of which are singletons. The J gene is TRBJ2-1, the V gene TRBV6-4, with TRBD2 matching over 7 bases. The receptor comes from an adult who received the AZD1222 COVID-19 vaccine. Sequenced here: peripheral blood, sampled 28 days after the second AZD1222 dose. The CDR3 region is CATSSGDGDEQFF. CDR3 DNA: TGTGCCACCTCAAGCGGGGATGGCGATGAGCAGTTCTTC.